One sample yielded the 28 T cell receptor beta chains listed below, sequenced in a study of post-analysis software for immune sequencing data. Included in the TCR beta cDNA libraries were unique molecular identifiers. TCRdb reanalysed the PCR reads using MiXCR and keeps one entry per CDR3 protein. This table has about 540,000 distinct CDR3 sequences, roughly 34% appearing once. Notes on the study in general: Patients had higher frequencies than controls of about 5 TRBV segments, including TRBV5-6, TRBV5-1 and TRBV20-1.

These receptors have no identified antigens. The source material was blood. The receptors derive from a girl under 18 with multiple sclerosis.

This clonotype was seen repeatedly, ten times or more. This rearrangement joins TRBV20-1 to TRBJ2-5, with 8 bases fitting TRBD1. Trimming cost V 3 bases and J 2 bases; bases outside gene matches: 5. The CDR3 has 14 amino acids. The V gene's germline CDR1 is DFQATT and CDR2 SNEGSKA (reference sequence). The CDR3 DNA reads TGCAGTGCTAGCCCCTGGACAGGGCAAGAGACCCAGTACTTC. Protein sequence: CSASPWTGQETQYF.

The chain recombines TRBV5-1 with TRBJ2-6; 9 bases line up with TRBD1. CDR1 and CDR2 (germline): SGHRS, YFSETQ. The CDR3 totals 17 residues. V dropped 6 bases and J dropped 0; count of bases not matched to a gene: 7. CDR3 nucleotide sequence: TGCGCCAGCACCCAAGGGACAGGGAGCTCTGGGGCCAACGTCCTGACTTTC. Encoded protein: CASTQGTGSSGANVLTF.

The CDR3 loop reads CASSFKGSTQLNEQFF. CDR3 nucleotides: TGTGCCAGCAGCTTTAAAGGTTCCACACAGTTAAATGAGCAGTTCTTC. The chain carries TRBV7-9 and TRBJ2-1; D remains ambiguous. This CDR3 region has 16 residues. The V gene lost 3 bases and the J gene lost 7 bases, with 19 bases spanning the gap. The germline CDR1 and CDR2 sequences are SEHNR and FQNEAQ (reference sequence).

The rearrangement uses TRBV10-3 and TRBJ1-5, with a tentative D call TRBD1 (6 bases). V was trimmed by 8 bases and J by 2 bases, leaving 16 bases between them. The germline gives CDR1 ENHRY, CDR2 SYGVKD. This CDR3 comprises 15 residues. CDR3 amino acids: CAISPRGGRNQPQHF. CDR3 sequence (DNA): TGTGCCATCTCTCCCCGGGGGGGCCGCAATCAGCCCCAGCATTTT.

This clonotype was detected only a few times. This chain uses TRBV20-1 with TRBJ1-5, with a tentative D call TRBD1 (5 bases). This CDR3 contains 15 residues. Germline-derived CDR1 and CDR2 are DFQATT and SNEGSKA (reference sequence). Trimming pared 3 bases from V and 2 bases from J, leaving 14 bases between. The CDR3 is CSASPPGVGNQPQHF. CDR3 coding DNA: TGCAGTGCTAGCCCGCCGGGGGTAGGCAATCAGCCCCAGCATTTT.

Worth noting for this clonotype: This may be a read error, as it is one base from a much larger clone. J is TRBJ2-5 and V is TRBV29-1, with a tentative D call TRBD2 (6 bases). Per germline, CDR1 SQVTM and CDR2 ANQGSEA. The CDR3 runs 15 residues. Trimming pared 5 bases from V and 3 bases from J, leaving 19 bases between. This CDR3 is CSVPGAGRVKETQYF. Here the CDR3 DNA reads TGCAGCGTTCCCGGGGCGGGAAGGGTGAAAGAGACCCAGTACTTC.

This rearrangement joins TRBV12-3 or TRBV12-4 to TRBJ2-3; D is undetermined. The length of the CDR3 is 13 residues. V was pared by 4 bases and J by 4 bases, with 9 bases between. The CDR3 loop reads CASSSLVADTQYF. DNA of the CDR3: TGTGCCAGCAGTTCCTTAGTAGCAGATACGCAGTATTTT.

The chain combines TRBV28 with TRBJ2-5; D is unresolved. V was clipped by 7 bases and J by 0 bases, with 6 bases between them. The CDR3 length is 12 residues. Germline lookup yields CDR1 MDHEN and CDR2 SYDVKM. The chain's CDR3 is CASISNQETQYF. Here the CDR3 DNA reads TGTGCCAGCATCTCGAACCAAGAGACCCAGTACTTC.

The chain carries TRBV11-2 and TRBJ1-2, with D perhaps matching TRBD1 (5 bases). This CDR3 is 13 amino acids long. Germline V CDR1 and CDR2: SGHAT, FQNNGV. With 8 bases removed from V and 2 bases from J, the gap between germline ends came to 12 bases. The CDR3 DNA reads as TGTGCCAGCGGACAATCCGGGAACTATGGCTACACCTTC. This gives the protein CASGQSGNYGYTF.

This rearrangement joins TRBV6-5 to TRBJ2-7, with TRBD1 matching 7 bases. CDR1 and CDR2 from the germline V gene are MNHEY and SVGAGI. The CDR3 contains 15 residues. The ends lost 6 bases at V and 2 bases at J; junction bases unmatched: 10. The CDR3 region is CASRPDRAATYEQYF. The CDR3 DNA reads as TGTGCCAGCAGACCAGACAGGGCCGCCACCTACGAGCAGTACTTC.

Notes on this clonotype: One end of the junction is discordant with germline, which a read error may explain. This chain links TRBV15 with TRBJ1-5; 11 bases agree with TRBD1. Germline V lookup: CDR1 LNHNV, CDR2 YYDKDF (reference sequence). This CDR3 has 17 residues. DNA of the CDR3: TGTGCCACCAGCAGCGGACAGGGGGCTCGTAGCAATCAGCTCCAGCATTTT. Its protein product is CATSSGQGARSNQLQHF.

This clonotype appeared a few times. Here the CDR3 reads CATHEGRGGYTF. Here the CDR3 DNA reads TGTGCCACCCACGAGGGGAGGGGTGGCTACACCTTC. The chain combines TRBV6-5 with TRBJ1-2, with D tentatively TRBD1 (5 bases). The CDR3 sequence is 12 residues long. CDR1 and CDR2 from the germline V gene are MNHEY and SVGAGI. V was trimmed by 10 bases and J by 7 bases, leaving 16 bases between them.

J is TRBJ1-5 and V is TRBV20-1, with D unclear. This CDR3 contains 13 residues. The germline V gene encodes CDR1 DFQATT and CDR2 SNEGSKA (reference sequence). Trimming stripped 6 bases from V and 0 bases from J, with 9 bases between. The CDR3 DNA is TGCAGTGCGCAGGTGAATAGCAATCAGCCCCAGCATTTT. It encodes CSAQVNSNQPQHF.

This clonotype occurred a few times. CDR3 nucleotides: TGTGCCAGCAGTTACTCTGGCAGGGGATATGGCTACACCTTC. It translates to CASSYSGRGYGYTF. The chain recombines TRBV6-6 with TRBJ1-2, with D possibly being TRBD1 (6 bases). CDR1 and CDR2 from the germline V gene are MNHNY and SVGAGI (reference sequence). The V gene lost 0 bases and the J gene lost 5 bases, with 10 bases spanning the gap. The CDR3 contains 14 residues.

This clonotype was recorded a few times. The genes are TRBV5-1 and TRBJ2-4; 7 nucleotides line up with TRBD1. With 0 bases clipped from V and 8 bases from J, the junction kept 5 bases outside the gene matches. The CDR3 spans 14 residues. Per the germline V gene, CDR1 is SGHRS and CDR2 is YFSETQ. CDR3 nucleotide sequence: TGCGCCAGCAGCTTGGGGAACAGGGGAGACATTCAGTACTTC. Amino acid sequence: CASSLGNRGDIQYF.

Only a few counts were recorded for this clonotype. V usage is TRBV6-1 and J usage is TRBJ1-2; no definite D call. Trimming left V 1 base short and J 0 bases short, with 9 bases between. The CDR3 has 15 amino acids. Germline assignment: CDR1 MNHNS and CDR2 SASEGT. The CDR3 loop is CASSEGASSNYGYTF. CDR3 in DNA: TGTGCCAGCAGTGAAGGCGCCAGCTCTAACTATGGCTACACCTTC.

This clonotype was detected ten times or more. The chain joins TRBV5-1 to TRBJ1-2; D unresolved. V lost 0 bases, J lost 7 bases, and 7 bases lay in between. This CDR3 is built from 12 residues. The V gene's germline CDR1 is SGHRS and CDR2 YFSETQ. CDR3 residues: CASSLDGSGYTF. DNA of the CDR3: TGCGCCAGCAGCTTGGATGGTAGTGGCTACACCTTC.

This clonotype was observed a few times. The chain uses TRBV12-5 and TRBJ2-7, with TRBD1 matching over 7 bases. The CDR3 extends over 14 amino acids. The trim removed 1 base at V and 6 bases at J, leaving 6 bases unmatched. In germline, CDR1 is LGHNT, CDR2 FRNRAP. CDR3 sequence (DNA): TGTGCTAGTGGTTTGGGCGCCTCAGGGGGCGAGCAGTACTTC. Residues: CASGLGASGGEQYF. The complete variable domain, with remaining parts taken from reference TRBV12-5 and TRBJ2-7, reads DARVTQTPRHKVTEMGQEVTMRCQPILGHNTVFWYRQTMMQGLELLAYFRNRAPLDDSGMPKDRFSAEMPDATLATLKIQPSEPRDSAVYFCASGLGASGGEQYFGPGTRLTVT.

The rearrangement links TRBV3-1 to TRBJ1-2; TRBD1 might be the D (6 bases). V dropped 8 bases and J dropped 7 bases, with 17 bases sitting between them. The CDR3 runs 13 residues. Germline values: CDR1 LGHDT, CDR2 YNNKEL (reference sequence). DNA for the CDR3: TGTGCCAGCGCTCAGGGGCAGGGAATTGGCTACACCTTC. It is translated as CASAQGQGIGYTF.

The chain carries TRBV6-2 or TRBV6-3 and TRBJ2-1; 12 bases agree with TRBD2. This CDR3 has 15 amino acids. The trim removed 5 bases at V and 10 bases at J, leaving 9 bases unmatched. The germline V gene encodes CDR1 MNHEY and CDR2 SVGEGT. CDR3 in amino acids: CASSPSGGALREQFF. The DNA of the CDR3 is TGTGCCAGCAGTCCTAGCGGGGGGGCCCTCCGGGAGCAGTTCTTC.

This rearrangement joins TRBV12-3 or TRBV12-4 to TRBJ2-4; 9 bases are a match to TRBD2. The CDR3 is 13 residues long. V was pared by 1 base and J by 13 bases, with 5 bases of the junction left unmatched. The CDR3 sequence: CASSLEASGKQYF. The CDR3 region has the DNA TGTGCCAGCAGTTTAGAGGCTAGCGGGAAGCAGTACTTC.

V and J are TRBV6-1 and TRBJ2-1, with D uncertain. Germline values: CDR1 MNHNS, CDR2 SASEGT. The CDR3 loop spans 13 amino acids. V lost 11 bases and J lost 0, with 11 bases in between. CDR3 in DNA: TGTGCCGCTCGAGTAGCCTCCTACAATGAGCAGTTCTTC. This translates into CAARVASYNEQFF.

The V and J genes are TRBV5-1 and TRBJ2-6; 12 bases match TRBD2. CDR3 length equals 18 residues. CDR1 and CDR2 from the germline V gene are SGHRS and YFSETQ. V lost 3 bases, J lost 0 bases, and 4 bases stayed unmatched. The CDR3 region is CASSSGLAGISGANVLTF. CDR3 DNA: TGCGCCAGCAGCTCCGGACTAGCGGGAATCTCTGGGGCCAACGTCCTGACTTTC.

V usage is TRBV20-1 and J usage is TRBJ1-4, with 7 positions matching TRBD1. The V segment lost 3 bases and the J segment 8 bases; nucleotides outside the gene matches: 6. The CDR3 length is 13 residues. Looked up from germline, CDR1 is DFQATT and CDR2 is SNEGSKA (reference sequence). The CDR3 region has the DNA TGCAGTGCTAGCCCCCAGGGGGGGGAAAAACTGTTTTTT. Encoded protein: CSASPQGGEKLFF.

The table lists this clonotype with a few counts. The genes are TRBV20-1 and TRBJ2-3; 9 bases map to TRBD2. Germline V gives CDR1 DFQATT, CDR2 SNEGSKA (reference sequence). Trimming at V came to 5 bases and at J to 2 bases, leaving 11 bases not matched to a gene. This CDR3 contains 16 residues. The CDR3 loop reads CSAGPISGGLTDTQYF. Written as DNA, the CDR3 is TGCAGTGCTGGCCCGATAAGCGGGGGGCTCACAGATACGCAGTATTTT.

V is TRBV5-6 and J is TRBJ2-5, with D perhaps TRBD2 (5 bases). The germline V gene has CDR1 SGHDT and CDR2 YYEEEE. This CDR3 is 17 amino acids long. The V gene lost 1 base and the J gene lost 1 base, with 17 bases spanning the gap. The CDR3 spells CASSLRGFGVPQETQYF. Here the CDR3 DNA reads TGTGCCAGCAGCTTGCGGGGTTTTGGAGTGCCCCAAGAGACCCAGTACTTC.

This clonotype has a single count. CDR3 nucleotides: TGCGCCAGCAGCCTCACCTATTCTGCAGGGGCTTTCGAGCAGTACTTC. Amino acid sequence: CASSLTYSAGAFEQYF. The chain combines TRBV4-1 with TRBJ2-5, with D possibly TRBD1 on 6 matching bases. TRBJ2-7 explains the end of the DNA better; the J call may be wrong. The CDR3 extends over 16 amino acids. Germline lookup yields CDR1 MGHRA and CDR2 YSYEKL.

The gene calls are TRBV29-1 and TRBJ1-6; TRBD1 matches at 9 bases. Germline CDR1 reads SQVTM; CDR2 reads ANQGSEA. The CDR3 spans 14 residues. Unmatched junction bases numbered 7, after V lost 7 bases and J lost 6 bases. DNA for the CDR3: TGCAGCGCTCGGACAGGGGATTCTAATTCACCCCTCCACTTT. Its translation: CSARTGDSNSPLHF.